Below, 24 T cell receptor beta chains from the same sample are listed, as sequenced in a study of OX40 agonist ivuxolimab in advanced cancers. Sequencing was performed with immunoSEQ multiplex PCR; in TCRdb, only in-frame clones are kept and a portion is missing. The sample carries fewer than 85,000 clones, approximately 90% recorded once. The sample consisted of CD4+ or CD8+ T cells sorted from blood, taken in a trial of the OX40 agonist ivuxolimab. Source of these receptors: an adult with an advanced solid tumor such as melanoma, head and neck, liver or kidney cancer.

This chain joins TRBV7-3 and TRBJ2-2; no clear D. Germline loops: CDR1 SGHTA, CDR2 FQGTGA. Trimming took off 0 bases at V and 0 bases at J, with 8 bases between the two ends. This CDR3 is 16 amino acids long. The CDR3 DNA reads TGTGCCAGCAGCTTAACACACGGTGCGAACACCGGGGAGCTGTTTTTT. It translates to CASSLTHGANTGELFF.

This CDR3 reads CAWRAYSAQTQYF. The CDR3 region has the DNA TGTGCCTGGAGAGCTTACTCGGCCCAGACCCAGTACTTC. This rearrangement joins TRBV30 to TRBJ2-5; D uncertain. The CDR3 contains 13 residues. Trimming shortened V by 3 bases and J by 6 bases, and 14 bases separated the two germline ends. Germline loops: CDR1 GTSNPN, CDR2 SVGIG (reference sequence).

The V call is TRBV10-3, the J call TRBJ2-5; D might be TRBD1 or TRBD2, each matching 5 bases. Looked up from germline, CDR1 is ENHRY and CDR2 is SYGVKD. V was shortened by 4 bases and J by 6 bases, with 6 bases between the two germline ends. The CDR3 length is 11 residues. The CDR3 DNA follows: TGTGCCATCAGTGCGGGACAGACCCAGTACTTC. This sequence encodes CAISAGQTQYF.

The V call is TRBV18, the J call TRBJ2-6, with 7 bases lining up with TRBD1. The CDR3 runs 17 residues. The J segment lost 0 bases and the V segment lost 4 bases, leaving 6 bases of the junction unmatched. The germline CDR1 and CDR2 sequences are KGHSH and LQKENI. The CDR3 protein is CASSLQGTSSGANVLTF. The CDR3 DNA is TGTGCCAGCTCACTACAGGGGACATCCTCTGGGGCCAACGTCCTGACTTTC.

The V call is TRBV19, the J call TRBJ1-5, with a possible D match to TRBD1 (5 bases). The CDR3 contains 15 residues. CDR1 is LNHDA, CDR2 SQIVND, per germline (reference sequence). The V gene lost 7 bases and the J gene lost 3 bases, with 16 bases spanning the gap. The chain's CDR3 is CASNWDAGSNQPQHF. The CDR3 nucleotides are TGTGCCAGTAACTGGGATGCAGGGTCCAATCAGCCCCAGCATTTT.

This chain links TRBV28 with TRBJ2-7, with D perhaps matching TRBD2 (6 bases). Trimming took 10 bases from V and 3 from J, leaving 13 bases between them. This CDR3 is built from 12 residues. Germline V lookup: CDR1 MDHEN, CDR2 SYDVKM. As DNA, the CDR3 is TGTGCCACTGGAGGGGTGAACTACGAGCAGTACTTC. Protein product: CATGGVNYEQYF.

The chain combines TRBV11-2 with TRBJ2-7, with TRBD2 matching 13 bases. This CDR3 contains 19 residues. Trimming at V came to 4 bases and at J to 0 bases, leaving 12 bases not matched to a gene. Germline lookup yields CDR1 SGHAT and CDR2 FQNNGV. The DNA for the CDR3 is TGTGCCAGCAGCTACACCCCGGGACTAGCGGGAAAGCCCTCCTACGAGCAGTACTTC. As protein: CASSYTPGLAGKPSYEQYF.

V usage is TRBV6-1 and J usage is TRBJ2-3; 9 nucleotides align to TRBD2. The CDR3 is made up of 13 amino acids. The V gene's germline CDR1 is MNHNS and CDR2 SASEGT. V was pared by 1 base and J by 8 bases, with 1 base of the junction left unmatched. CDR3 region: CASSEGTSVTQYF. As DNA, the CDR3 is TGTGCCAGCAGTGAAGGGACTAGCGTTACGCAGTATTTT.

The J gene is TRBJ1-2, the V gene TRBV30; D gene unclear. CDR3 length: 13 residues. CDR1 is GTSNPN, CDR2 SVGIG, per germline (reference sequence). V lost 4 bases and J lost 1, with 10 bases in between. The CDR3 loop reads CAWNQQVNYGYTF. For the CDR3, the DNA is TGTGCCTGGAATCAGCAAGTTAACTATGGCTACACCTTC. The full variable domain, completed using reference TRBV30 and TRBJ1-2, is SQTIHQWPATLVQPVGSPLSLECTVEGTSNPNLYWYRQAAGRGLQLLFYSVGIGQISSEVPQNLSASRPQDRQFILSSKKLLLSDSGFYLCAWNQQVNYGYTFGSGTRLTVV.

This chain connects TRBV2 to TRBJ1-2, with D tentatively TRBD1 (6 bases). V lost 8 bases and J lost 3, with 16 bases in between. In germline, CDR1 is SNHLY, CDR2 FYNNEI. The CDR3 is 14 residues long. This CDR3 is CASLKGGTYYGYTF. CDR3 bases: TGTGCCAGCCTTAAGGGGGGGACCTACTATGGCTACACCTTC.

The rearrangement joins TRBV5-5 to TRBJ2-2; no definite D call. The CDR3 is made up of 14 amino acids. The V end was cut by 4 bases, the J end by 1 base, with 8 bases between. CDR1 and CDR2 (germline): SGHKS, YYEKEE (reference sequence). CDR3 nucleotide sequence: TGTGCCAGCAGCCTCAGTTTGAACACCGGGGAGCTGTTTTTT. Protein product: CASSLSLNTGELFF.

The chain uses TRBV10-2 and TRBJ1-4; D is undetermined. Germline V gene sequence: CDR1 WSHSY, CDR2 SAAADI. This CDR3 region has 12 residues. V lost 0 bases to trimming and J lost 13 bases, with 9 bases between them. CDR3 protein: CASSESAIGLFF. The CDR3 nucleotides are TGCGCCAGCAGTGAGTCTGCGATTGGACTGTTTTTT.

The V and J genes are TRBV19 and TRBJ2-5; perhaps TRBD1 as D (6 bases). Germline V CDR1 and CDR2: LNHDA, SQIVND (reference sequence). The CDR3 has 11 amino acids. V was trimmed by 6 bases and J by 11 bases, leaving 13 bases between them. This CDR3 reads CASSIQDRQYF. In DNA, the CDR3 is TGTGCCAGTAGCATCCAAGACAGGCAGTACTTC.

CDR3 sequence (DNA): TGCGCCAGCAGCTCCTACCCGGGACAGGGGAACTATGGCTACACCTTC. As protein: CASSSYPGQGNYGYTF. V usage is TRBV5-1 and J usage is TRBJ1-2, with 10 bases identical to TRBD1. Germline CDR1 is SGHRS and CDR2 is YFSETQ. The ends lost 3 bases at V and 2 bases at J; junction bases unmatched: 7. The CDR3 length is 16 residues.

This rearrangement joins TRBV30 to TRBJ2-1; D is possibly TRBD2 (7 bases). Looked up from germline, CDR1 is GTSNPN and CDR2 is SVGIG (reference sequence). The CDR3 spans 14 residues. The ends were cut back, 2 bases at V and 10 bases at J, with 18 bases in the middle. The CDR3 coding sequence is TGTGCCTGGAGTAGGAGGGGAGGGGGAGGAGAGCAGTTCTTC. Amino acids: CAWSRRGGGGEQFF.

The rearrangement uses TRBV5-1 and TRBJ1-4; 10 bases are shared with TRBD1. Trimming removed 3 bases from V and 5 bases from J; junction bases left unmatched: 1. Per the germline V gene, CDR1 is SGHRS and CDR2 is YFSETQ. The CDR3 totals 14 residues. CDR3 nucleotides: TGCGCCAGCAGCTGGGACAGGGGAAATGAAAAACTGTTTTTT. It yields the protein CASSWDRGNEKLFF.

The chain has TRBV4-1 and TRBJ2-1, with 8 bases that match TRBD2. Germline V gene data show CDR1 as MGHRA and CDR2 as YSYEKL. V was clipped by 2 bases and J by 11 bases; unmatched bases: 8. This CDR3 spans 14 amino acids. In DNA, the CDR3 is TGCGCCAGCAGCCAAATCACAGCGGGAGATAAGCAGTTCTTC. Protein: CASSQITAGDKQFF.

V is TRBV27 and J is TRBJ2-1; tentatively, D is TRBD1 (6 bases). This CDR3 has 13 amino acids. V was trimmed by 5 bases and J by 6 bases, leaving 11 bases between them. Germline assignment: CDR1 MNHEY and CDR2 SMNVEV (reference sequence). The CDR3 is CASSTGTFNEQFF. As DNA, the CDR3 is TGTGCCAGCAGTACTGGGACATTCAATGAGCAGTTCTTC.

The genes are TRBV28 and TRBJ1-2; D not certain. The CDR3 loop spans 11 amino acids. Trimming cost V 6 bases and J 5 bases, with 7 bases left between them. Germline V CDR1 and CDR2: MDHEN, SYDVKM. The CDR3 is CASRVAYGYTF. CDR3 bases: TGTGCCAGCAGAGTGGCGTATGGCTACACCTTC.

CDR3: CASSLGWGRSSYEQYF. The CDR3 DNA follows: TGTGCCAGCAGCTTAGGTTGGGGTCGAAGCTCCTACGAGCAGTACTTC. The genes are TRBV11-2 and TRBJ2-7; D is unresolved. V dropped 1 base and J dropped 0 bases, with 13 bases sitting between them. The CDR3 is 16 residues long. From germline, CDR1 is SGHAT and CDR2 FQNNGV. Filled out from reference TRBV11-2 and TRBJ2-7, the complete variable domain reads EAGVAQSPRYKIIEKRQSVAFWCNPISGHATLYWYQQILGQGPKLLIQFQNNGVVDDSQLPKDRFSAERLKGVDSTLKIQPAKLEDSAVYLCASSLGWGRSSYEQYFGPGTRLTVT.

The chain combines TRBV6-5 with TRBJ2-7, with TRBD1 matching 7 bases. V lost 4 bases to trimming and J lost 3 bases; unmatched junction nucleotides: 3. There are 13 residues in the CDR3. Germline assignment: CDR1 MNHEY and CDR2 SVGAGI. CDR3 region: CASSLTGVYEQYF. The CDR3 DNA reads as TGTGCCAGCAGTTTAACAGGGGTCTACGAGCAGTACTTC.

This rearrangement joins TRBV7-9 to TRBJ2-7; D is possibly TRBD1 (6 bases). Germline CDR1 reads SEHNR; CDR2 reads FQNEAQ (reference sequence). This CDR3 spans 13 amino acids. V dropped 5 bases and J dropped 5 bases, with 13 bases sitting between them. The CDR3 loop is CASSPTGLHEQYF. The CDR3 region has the DNA TGTGCCAGCAGCCCAACAGGGCTACACGAGCAGTACTTC.

This rearrangement joins TRBV19 to TRBJ2-3; tentative D call: TRBD1 (5 bases). CDR1 is LNHDA, CDR2 SQIVND, per germline (reference sequence). The CDR3 has 14 residues. Trimming removed 2 bases from V and 4 bases from J, with 10 bases in between. This CDR3 is CASSISGKSDTQYF. CDR3 coding DNA: TGTGCCAGTAGTATATCAGGGAAGTCAGATACGCAGTATTTT.

The rearrangement joins TRBV6-1 to TRBJ1-5, with D possibly matching TRBD1 (6 bases). The CDR3 is 15 amino acids. Germline-derived CDR1 and CDR2 are MNHNS and SASEGT. V shed 7 bases and J shed 7 bases, with 20 bases lying between them. The chain's CDR3 is CASMPLARGAQPQHF. The CDR3 coding sequence is TGTGCCAGCATGCCCCTGGCCAGGGGCGCCCAGCCCCAGCATTTT.